What follows is one T cell receptor beta chain and its context. The antigen remains unidentified. This sample was taken from a study of T-cell reconstitution after alpha-beta-depleted transplantation in children. Study results and limitations: Surviving recipient T cells and intrathymic progenitors accounted for some patients' high TCRbeta diversity at day 60. Several hundred expanded graft clones reportedly were the source of alpha-beta T cells about two months after transplant. T-cell numbers and diversity one year post-transplant derived largely from freshly generated T cells.

The authors prepared the TCRbeta library with unique molecular identifiers. In TCRdb, the PCR reads were re-called with MiXCR into one record per CDR3 protein. The sample has 700,000 or so distinct CDR3 sequences, roughly 14% seen once. The source is a girl aged 2 to 9 with congenital amegakaryocytic thrombocytopenia, due to receive a stem cell transplant. The sequences come from PBMCs, collected before TCRalphabeta/CD19-depleted stem cell transplant.

CDR3 DNA sequence: TGCGCCAGCAGCTTGCCGGGAGGGGGCACCGGGGAGCTGTTTTTT. Amino acid sequence: CASSLPGGGTGELFF. The genes are TRBV5-1 and TRBJ2-2, with 8 bases identical to TRBD2. The V segment lost 1 base and the J segment 4 bases; nucleotides outside the gene matches: 3. There are 15 residues in the CDR3. Germline CDR1 reads SGHRS; CDR2 reads YFSETQ.